These 15 T cell receptor beta chains originate from one sample sequenced in a study of breast tumors, draining lymph nodes, adjacent tissues. The lymph nodes were axillary draining lymph nodes from breast cancer patients. TCRdb analysed the multiplex PCR reads with MiXCR anew, one entry per CDR3 protein. The sample contains over 150,000 distinct CDR3 sequences, 30% to 35% of which appear only once. Material: axillary lymph node tissue. The receptors derive from a female donor with breast cancer. Some clones in this sample may be carry-over from other donors' samples.

This clonotype was picked up many times. The chain recombines TRBV6-4 with TRBJ2-2; D unclear. Trimming removed 0 bases from V and 4 bases from J, with 9 bases in between. In germline, CDR1 is MRHNA, CDR2 SNTAGT. This CDR3 region has 15 residues. The CDR3 region has the DNA TGTGCCAGCAGTGACTCGGCTTTCCCCACCGGGGAGCTGTTTTTT. It translates to CASSDSAFPTGELFF.

This sequence joins TRBV7-9 and TRBJ2-7; perhaps D is TRBD1 or TRBD2 (7 bases each). V was shortened by 5 bases and J by 3 bases, with 14 bases between the two germline ends. The CDR3 covers 14 residues. Germline V gives CDR1 SEHNR, CDR2 FQNEAQ (reference sequence). CDR3 sequence: CASSRGDRDYEQYF. For the CDR3, the DNA is TGTGCCAGCAGCCGGGGGGACAGAGACTACGAGCAGTACTTC.

As concerns this clonotype: A much bigger clone sits one base away, suggesting this may be a read error. The genes are TRBV5-4 and TRBJ2-1; D is tentatively TRBD1 or TRBD2 (6 bases each). V shed 0 bases and J shed 6 bases, with 13 bases lying between them. Germline CDR1 is SGHNT and CDR2 is YYREEE (reference sequence). The CDR3 totals 15 residues. For the CDR3, the DNA is TGTGCCAGCAGCTTGGTACTAGGGGGGACCAATGAGCAGTTCTTC. It is translated as CASSLVLGGTNEQFF.

Ten or more counts support this clonotype. J is TRBJ1-2 and V is TRBV19; 7 positions match TRBD1. V lost 3 bases to trimming and J lost 1 base; unmatched junction nucleotides: 5. Germline CDR1 reads LNHDA; CDR2 reads SQIVND (reference sequence). This CDR3 is built from 15 residues. The CDR3 region is CASSMKGQINYGYTF. The CDR3 nucleotides are TGTGCCAGTAGTATGAAGGGACAGATTAACTATGGCTACACCTTC.

The sample holds many counts of this clonotype. This chain joins TRBV19 and TRBJ2-7; TRBD1 aligns across 7 bases. Germline V gene lookup returns CDR1 LNHDA and CDR2 SQIVND (reference sequence). Trimming at V came to 5 bases and at J to 2 bases, leaving 9 bases not matched to a gene. This CDR3 region has 15 residues. CDR3 loop: CASSLNLGQTYEQYF. For the CDR3, the DNA is TGTGCCAGTAGTCTAAACTTGGGACAGACCTACGAGCAGTACTTC.

This clonotype was detected only a few times. The chain links TRBV3-1 to TRBJ1-5; D not certain. CDR3 size: 15 residues. V was cut by 8 bases and J by 6 bases, with 20 bases left in between. Germline V gene data show CDR1 as LGHDT and CDR2 as YNNKEL (reference sequence). CDR3 coding DNA: TGTGCCAGCTCAGCCACTTTCCTCAGGAGTCAGCCCCAGCATTTT. Residues: CASSATFLRSQPQHF.

For this clonotype: Just one base apart from a much larger clone, this may be a read error. This chain uses TRBV14 with TRBJ2-5; D is uncertain. CDR1 SGHDN and CDR2 FVKESK come from the germline V gene. The CDR3 runs to 10 residues. This CDR3 reads CASNQETQYF. The CDR3, as DNA: TGTGCCAGCAACCAAGAGACCCAGTACTTC. Full variable domain (rest looked up from reference TRBV14 and TRBJ2-5): EAGVTQFPSHSVIEKGQTVTLRCDPISGHDNLYWYRRVMGKEIKFLLHFVKESKQDESGMPNNRFLAERTGGTYSTLKVQPAELEDSGVYFCASNQETQYFGPGTRLLVL.

Details on this clonotype: A much larger clone is a single base away; this may be a read error. The rearrangement uses TRBV7-9 and TRBJ2-7; tentative D call: TRBD1 (5 bases). Trimming left V 2 bases short and J 4 bases short, with 15 bases between. This CDR3 is 15 amino acids long. Germline lookup yields CDR1 SEHNR and CDR2 FQNEAQ (reference sequence). This chain's CDR3 is CASSLLGQGMYEQYF. CDR3 sequence (DNA): TGTGCCAGCAGCTTACTGGGGCAAGGGATGTACGAGCAGTACTTC.

This clonotype was detected only a few times. The rearrangement uses TRBV27 and TRBJ1-2; 7 bases are shared with TRBD1. The CDR3 has 16 residues. Germline assignment: CDR1 MNHEY and CDR2 SMNVEV (reference sequence). V lost 6 bases and J lost 2; bases outside the gene matches: 12. The CDR3 sequence is CASRPDRRRGNYGYTF. The CDR3 DNA sequence: TGTGCCAGCAGGCCGGACAGGAGGCGTGGGAACTATGGCTACACCTTC.

This clonotype was counted at least ten times. The chain links TRBV19 to TRBJ2-2; 8 bases agree with TRBD2. The length of the CDR3 is 15 residues. Germline CDR1 is LNHDA and CDR2 is SQIVND (reference sequence). V lost 5 bases to trimming and J lost 6 bases; unmatched junction nucleotides: 8. Here the CDR3 DNA reads TGTGCCAGTAGTCCCCGGGGGGGTGAGGCCGGGGAGCTGTTTTTT. As protein: CASSPRGGEAGELFF.

The chain couples TRBV5-1 to TRBJ1-4, with D unclear. Germline V CDR1 and CDR2: SGHRS, YFSETQ. CDR3 length: 14 residues. Deletions cut 5 bases from V and 5 bases from J, with 13 bases between. The CDR3 coding sequence is TGCGCCAGCAGTAAGGGCAGCGCGAATGAAAAACTGTTTTTT. It yields the protein CASSKGSANEKLFF.

CDR3 sequence: CASSSRYPVQGSYGYTF. The CDR3 nucleotides are TGTGCCAGCAGCTCAAGATATCCGGTACAGGGTTCCTATGGCTACACCTTC. This rearrangement joins TRBV5-6 to TRBJ1-2; weak D call: TRBD1 (6 bases). Between the trimmed V and J ends, which lost 3 bases and 4 bases, there was a span of 22 bases. Germline lookup yields CDR1 SGHDT and CDR2 YYEEEE. The CDR3 runs to 17 residues.

Many counts were recorded for this clonotype. The chain has TRBV9 and TRBJ2-2; D unresolved. V was shortened by 0 bases and J by 6 bases, with 6 bases between the two germline ends. The V gene's germline CDR1 is SGDLS and CDR2 YYNGEE. The CDR3 runs 13 residues. CDR3 nucleotides: TGTGCCAGCAGCGTAGTTGGGGCCGGGGAGCTGTTTTTT. Translation gives CASSVVGAGELFF.

This clonotype was seen a few times. This sequence joins TRBV6-5 and TRBJ1-2, with TRBD1 matching over 7 bases. Germline CDR1 MNHEY, CDR2 SVGAGI. The CDR3 consists of 13 residues. V trimming: 4 bases; J trimming: 5 bases; junction bases outside the gene matches: 4. The CDR3 reads CASSWDSEYGYTF. The DNA for the CDR3 is TGTGCCAGCAGTTGGGACAGTGAATATGGCTACACCTTC.

This chain connects TRBV3-1 to TRBJ1-5; D may be TRBD1 (5 bases). The CDR3 runs to 15 residues. Per germline, CDR1 LGHDT and CDR2 YNNKEL (reference sequence). V lost 0 bases to trimming and J lost 7 bases, with 13 bases between them. CDR3 residues: CASSQDPRVRQPQHF. In DNA, the CDR3 is TGTGCCAGCAGCCAAGATCCCAGGGTCCGACAGCCCCAGCATTTT.